This T cell receptor beta chain is from a study of cytotoxic CD8 clonotypes in ibrutinib-treated CLL. Sequenced by immunoSEQ multiplex PCR; TCRdb stores in-frame clones only, minus some. The sample contains about 24,000 clones, 78% of which appear only once. This clone was picked up a small number of times. The receptor comes from a human donor with chronic lymphocytic leukemia. This specimen consisted of PBMCs, obtained before ibrutinib treatment.

CDR3 residues: CASSPDRTYQPQHF. In DNA form, the CDR3 reads TGTGCCAGCAGTCCGGACAGAACCTATCAGCCCCAGCATTTT. V gene TRBV7-9 combines with J gene TRBJ1-5; a weak D match, TRBD1 (6 bases). Germline V CDR1 and CDR2: SEHNR, FQNEAQ (reference sequence). V shed 6 bases and J shed 5 bases, with 14 bases lying between them. The length of the CDR3 is 14 residues.